This T cell receptor beta chain was recorded in a study of CD8+ T cells in alopecia areata. Background on the study: Tofacitinib administration persisted for 6 to 18 months, succeeded by 6 months off drug. Scoring of severity for treated patients was based on percentage of affected scalp area.

With regard to this clone: Its cognate antigen is unknown.

General study findings and limits: There was only one nonresponder, so it was unclear how baseline CD8+ expansion relates to response. Scalp clonality dropped significantly under tofacitinib, as did expanded CD8+ top-100 clones.

Treatment reported: oral pan-JAK inhibitor, 5-10 mg twice daily. cDNA reverse transcribed from extracted RNA served as the sequencing template. Measured with immunoSEQ multiplex PCR; TCRdb has only the in-frame clones, and not every one. The sample contains more than 150,000 clones, 58% of which appear only once. Germline trimming cut 4 bases from V and 6 bases from J; bases unmatched to any gene: 16. CDR1 is MNHEY and CDR2 is SMNVEV in the germline V gene (reference sequence). The CDR3 totals 20 residues. Source: CD8+ T cells sorted from blood, taken at week 24, from a patient treated with tofacitinib. The chain combines TRBV27 with TRBJ2-3; 16 bases fit TRBD2. This TCR was sampled from a human donor with alopecia areata. The CDR3 loop is CASSSPGLAGGLRSADTQYF. The DNA of the CDR3 is TGTGCCAGCAGTTCGCCGGGACTAGCGGGGGGGTTGCGGTCCGCGGATACGCAGTATTTT.